This paragraph reports one TCR beta chain. The antigen is not known. The sample originates from a study of CD4 T cells in relation to SARS-CoV-2 and coronaviruses. Produced via immunoSEQ multiplex PCR; TCRdb's table is partial and in-frame only. The sample contains under 25,000 clones, roughly 72% of which appear only once. The V end lost 1 base, the J end lost 5 bases, and 15 bases lay between the germline ends. Germline V lookup: CDR1 SGHDT, CDR2 YYEEEE. The CDR3 is 15 amino acids. Before the COVID-19 pandemic, during about 2011-2019, CD4+ T cells were taken from unexposed donors. Isolation of CD4+ T cells took place after about 9 days in culture.

This sequence originates from a human donor in good health. The specimen was CD4+ T cells from PBMCs, cultured in vitro. V and J are TRBV5-6 and TRBJ1-2; D unclear. The CDR3 bases are TGTGCCAGCAGCTTGCGAGGACCCCCCGAGTATGGCTACACCTTC. It translates to CASSLRGPPEYGYTF.